The 32 T cell receptor beta chains listed next were all sequenced from one sample in a study of cytomegalovirus exposure and HLA in healthy donors. Both 60 Vbeta primers and 13 Jbeta primers went into the PCR. Produced via immunoSEQ multiplex PCR; TCRdb's table is partial and in-frame only. The sample lists under 90,000 clones, around 70% seen once, with around 7.6% in the top ten. Sequenced: PBMCs. The source is a man aged 35-49 years in good health and CMV-seropositive.

In regard to this clone: At the DNA level, this CDR3 is encoded by other sequences in the same sample as well. The chain is built from TRBV7-3 and TRBJ1-1; 7 bases map to TRBD1. After removal of 4 bases from V and 4 bases from J, the junction contained 3 bases not matched to a gene. The germline CDR1 and CDR2 sequences are SGHTA and FQGTGA. CDR3 length equals 13 residues. The CDR3 bases are TGTGCCAGCAGCTCCTCAGGGGGCACTGAAGCTTTCTTT. It encodes CASSSSGGTEAFF. The complete variable domain, with remaining parts taken from reference TRBV7-3 and TRBJ1-1, reads GAGVSQTPSNKVTEKGKYVELRCDPISGHTALYWYRQSLGQGPEFLIYFQGTGAADDSGLPNDRFFAVRPEGSVSTLKIQRTERGDSAVYLCASSSSGGTEAFFGQGTRLTVV.

The chain uses TRBV7-2 and TRBJ1-1; D is possibly TRBD1 (6 bases). The CDR3 runs 17 residues. Trimming took 4 bases from V and 0 from J, leaving 18 bases between them. Germline CDR1 and CDR2: SGHTA and FQGNSA. This chain's CDR3 is CASSSLLGAWVNTEAFF. The CDR3 nucleotides read TGTGCCAGCAGCTCCCTCCTGGGGGCCTGGGTGAACACTGAAGCTTTCTTT.

The gene calls are TRBV6-1 and TRBJ1-1; D gene unclear. CDR3 size: 12 residues. V was pared by 4 bases and J by 6 bases, with 9 bases between. CDR1 is MNHNS, CDR2 SASEGT, per germline. For the CDR3, the DNA is TGTGCCAGCAGTGTAGTCAGGCCTGAAGCTTTCTTT. Encoded protein: CASSVVRPEAFF.

The chain links TRBV11-3 to TRBJ2-6; D unresolved. The V gene's germline CDR1 is SGHNT and CDR2 YENEEA. The ends were cut back, 6 bases at V and 2 bases at J, with 5 bases in the middle. The CDR3 extends over 13 amino acids. CDR3 loop: CASSPAGANVLTF. The CDR3 DNA reads as TGTGCCAGCAGTCCCGCTGGGGCCAACGTCCTGACTTTC.

The chain has TRBV4-1 and TRBJ1-3, with D possibly being TRBD1 (5 bases). Germline values: CDR1 MGHRA, CDR2 YSYEKL. Trimming shortened V by 0 bases and J by 3 bases, and 9 bases separated the two germline ends. The CDR3 runs 15 residues. The CDR3 spells CASSQDRGSGNTIYF. The CDR3 nucleotides are TGCGCCAGCAGCCAAGATAGGGGCAGTGGAAACACCATATATTTT.

This rearrangement joins TRBV5-1 to TRBJ1-5; D gene unclear. Deletions cut 4 bases from V and 5 bases from J, with 10 bases between. Germline V gene data show CDR1 as SGHRS and CDR2 as YFSETQ. CDR3 length: 13 amino acids. CDR3 in amino acids: CASSLESDQPQHF. CDR3 bases: TGCGCCAGCAGCCTGGAGTCAGATCAGCCCCAGCATTTT.

The chain carries TRBV10-3 and TRBJ1-6; TRBD1 might be the D (6 bases). The germline CDR1 and CDR2 sequences are ENHRY and SYGVKD. The CDR3 sequence is 14 residues long. V shed 4 bases and J shed 5 bases, with 9 bases lying between them. Written as DNA, the CDR3 is TGTGCCATCAGTGTAGACAGGAATAATTCACCCCTCCACTTT. This sequence encodes CAISVDRNNSPLHF.

A word on this clone: Other DNA sequences within the sample encode an identical CDR3. This sequence joins TRBV28 and TRBJ1-2; 10 bases match TRBD1. V shed 6 bases and J 5 bases; nucleotides not matched to a gene: 6. CDR1 MDHEN and CDR2 SYDVKM come from the germline V gene. This CDR3 spans 14 amino acids. CDR3 region: CASSPGTGDYGYTF. The CDR3 nucleotides are TGTGCCAGCAGCCCGGGGACAGGGGATTATGGCTACACCTTC.

CDR3 DNA sequence: TGTGCCAGCAGCGCATCAGGGGTCCAAGAGACCCAGTACTTC. Its protein product is CASSASGVQETQYF. The V call is TRBV9, the J call TRBJ2-5; D may be TRBD1 (6 bases). Germline values: CDR1 SGDLS, CDR2 YYNGEE. V lost 3 bases and J lost 1, with 10 bases in between. The length of the CDR3 is 14 residues.

This clone was seen just once. The rearrangement uses TRBV4-2 and TRBJ2-5; D is possibly TRBD1 (5 bases). Germline loops: CDR1 LGHNA, CDR2 YNFKEQ. The CDR3 is 13 residues long. The V end was cut by 2 bases, the J end by 5 bases, with 9 bases between. The CDR3 here is CASSQTNRETQYF. For the CDR3, the DNA is TGTGCCAGCAGCCAAACCAACAGGGAGACCCAGTACTTC.

This sequence joins TRBV6-5 and TRBJ1-1; D is uncertain. The germline V gene has CDR1 MNHEY and CDR2 SVGAGI. Trimming stripped 2 bases from V and 1 base from J, with 8 bases between. The CDR3 sequence is 14 residues long. The chain's CDR3 is CASSYVGPNTEAFF. DNA of the CDR3: TGTGCCAGCAGTTACGTGGGCCCGAACACTGAAGCTTTCTTT.

The chain couples TRBV25-1 to TRBJ1-1; D is unresolved. Germline lookup yields CDR1 MGHDK and CDR2 SYGVNS. V was cut by 3 bases and J by 1 base, with 6 bases left in between. CDR3 length: 13 amino acids. CDR3 sequence (DNA): TGTGCCAGCAGTGACGGAGGGAACACTGAAGCTTTCTTT. The encoded protein is CASSDGGNTEAFF.

The chain links TRBV5-6 to TRBJ2-6, with a tentative D call TRBD1 (5 bases). Germline V CDR1 and CDR2: SGHDT, YYEEEE. The V gene lost 2 bases and the J gene lost 3 bases, with 12 bases spanning the gap. CDR3 length: 16 residues. The CDR3 DNA is TGTGCCAGCAGCTTAAACTGGGGCCGTGGGGCCAACGTCCTGACTTTC. Its protein product is CASSLNWGRGANVLTF.

The CDR3 protein is CASSGNANYGYTF. CDR3 coding DNA: TGTGCCAGCAGTGGAAACGCGAACTATGGCTACACCTTC. V is TRBV2 and J is TRBJ1-2; D gene ambiguous. The CDR3 loop spans 13 amino acids. The germline V gene has CDR1 SNHLY and CDR2 FYNNEI. V was clipped by 4 bases and J by 2 bases, with 8 bases between them. The full variable domain, in which reference TRBV2 and TRBJ1-2 provide the parts outside the CDR3, is EPEVTQTPSHQVTQMGQEVILRCVPISNHLYFYWYRQILGQKVEFLVSFYNNEISEKSEIFDDQFSVERPDGSNFTLKIRSTKLEDSAMYFCASSGNANYGYTFGSGTRLTVV.

There are a few counts of this clone. The same CDR3 also results from other DNA sequences found in this sample. This chain connects TRBV5-4 to TRBJ1-1; 7 bases map to TRBD1. The germline gives CDR1 SGHNT, CDR2 YYREEE (reference sequence). The J segment lost 1 base and the V segment lost 2 bases, leaving 5 bases of the junction unmatched. The CDR3 runs to 15 residues. The DNA of the CDR3 is TGTGCCAGCAGCTTTAAAGGGACAGAGAACACTGAAGCTTTCTTT. Its translation is CASSFKGTENTEAFF.

The chain joins TRBV27 to TRBJ2-7, with TRBD1 as a possible D gene (6 bases). Germline CDR1 reads MNHEY; CDR2 reads SMNVEV (reference sequence). V lost 0 bases to trimming and J lost 3 bases, with 12 bases between them. The CDR3 totals 15 residues. The CDR3 loop reads CASSLSGRGYYEQYF. DNA for the CDR3: TGTGCCAGCAGTTTATCAGGCAGGGGCTACTACGAGCAGTACTTC.

This sequence joins TRBV5-6 and TRBJ1-6; tentatively, D is TRBD1 (6 bases). CDR1 is SGHDT, CDR2 YYEEEE, per germline. Deletions cut 0 bases from V and 9 bases from J, with 10 bases between. The CDR3 totals 14 residues. The CDR3 region is CASSLAQGSSPLHF. The CDR3 DNA follows: TGTGCCAGCAGCTTGGCGCAGGGGAGTTCACCCCTCCACTTT.

The CDR3 region is CASSDGTGGRTEAFF. CDR3 DNA sequence: TGTGCCAGCAGTGATGGGACAGGGGGCCGCACTGAAGCTTTCTTT. The V gene is TRBV6-4, the J gene TRBJ1-1; 12 bases line up with TRBD1. The CDR3 totals 15 residues. The germline V gene encodes CDR1 MRHNA and CDR2 SNTAGT. With 3 bases clipped from V and 4 bases from J, the junction kept 3 bases outside the gene matches.

The chain has TRBV10-3 and TRBJ1-5, with 9 positions matching TRBD1. The CDR3 spans 16 residues. J was trimmed by 1 base and V by 4 bases; bases with no gene match: 5. Germline V gives CDR1 ENHRY, CDR2 SYGVKD. In DNA, the CDR3 is TGTGCCATCAGTGCCACAGGGGGCGCGAGCAATCAGCCCCAGCATTTT. Translating gives CAISATGGASNQPQHF.

The J gene is TRBJ2-1, the V gene TRBV18; 11 bases map to TRBD1. After removal of 0 bases from V and 8 bases from J, the junction contained 6 bases not matched to a gene. This CDR3 contains 16 residues. The germline V gene encodes CDR1 KGHSH and CDR2 LQKENI. CDR3 nucleotide sequence: TGTGCCAGCTCACCACCGGTGGGGACAGGGGGGGATGAGCAGTTCTTC. It yields the protein CASSPPVGTGGDEQFF.

The J gene is TRBJ1-1, the V gene TRBV7-9, with D hard to call. CDR3 length: 14 residues. CDR1 is SEHNR, CDR2 FQNEAQ, per germline (reference sequence). V lost 7 bases and J 1 base, leaving 13 bases between the germline ends. CDR3 in DNA: TGTGCCAGCAACCTTTTACAGAAGAACACTGAAGCTTTCTTT. Protein sequence: CASNLLQKNTEAFF.

The V and J genes are TRBV9 and TRBJ2-2; perhaps TRBD1 as D (6 bases). Germline CDR1 reads SGDLS; CDR2 reads YYNGEE. Trimming took 0 bases from V and 5 from J, leaving 23 bases between them. The CDR3 runs 19 residues. CDR3 loop: CASSVGEGTNRIRTGELFF. The CDR3 DNA follows: TGTGCCAGCAGCGTAGGGGAAGGGACAAATCGGATCAGGACCGGGGAGCTGTTTTTT.

CDR3: CASSPLTGGTEAFF. Here the CDR3 DNA reads TGTGCCAGCAGCCCCTTAACAGGGGGCACTGAAGCTTTCTTT. The chain couples TRBV9 to TRBJ1-1, with 8 bases lining up with TRBD1. The length of the CDR3 is 14 residues. J gave up 4 bases and V 4 bases, and 6 bases lay outside the gene matches. From germline, CDR1 is SGDLS and CDR2 YYNGEE.

The V gene is TRBV2, the J gene TRBJ1-5; D unresolved. CDR1 and CDR2 from the germline V gene are SNHLY and FYNNEI. Deletions cut 4 bases from V and 4 bases from J, with 8 bases between. The CDR3 is 13 amino acids. CDR3 nucleotides: TGTGCCAGCAGTGTTTCAGGTAATCAGCCCCAGCATTTT. Its translation is CASSVSGNQPQHF.

The chain employs TRBV2 and TRBJ2-5, with D perhaps TRBD1 (5 bases). Germline V gene data show CDR1 as SNHLY and CDR2 as FYNNEI. This CDR3 is built from 13 residues. V lost 4 bases, J lost 1 base, and 7 bases lay in between. In nucleotides, the CDR3 is TGTGCCAGCAGTGGACAGTCCCAAGAGACCCAGTACTTC. Its translation: CASSGQSQETQYF.

V gene TRBV2 combines with J gene TRBJ2-7; the D gene is possibly TRBD2 (5 bases). The CDR3 totals 15 residues. The germline V gene encodes CDR1 SNHLY and CDR2 FYNNEI. Trimming left V 1 base short and J 6 bases short, with 16 bases between. Here the CDR3 DNA reads TGTGCCAGCAGTGAAGAGTGGCTAGCAGAAGCCGAGCAGTACTTC. This gives the protein CASSEEWLAEAEQYF.

The genes are TRBV6-4 and TRBJ1-1, with D uncertain. Deletions cut 4 bases from V and 1 base from J, with 7 bases between. The CDR3 contains 13 residues. Germline V gene data show CDR1 as MRHNA and CDR2 as SNTAGT. CDR3 residues: CASSVNGNTEAFF. The CDR3 bases are TGTGCCAGCAGTGTGAACGGGAACACTGAAGCTTTCTTT.

In its sample, this clone was seen a few times. Other DNA sequences in this specimen translate into the identical CDR3. The chain couples TRBV18 to TRBJ1-3; 9 positions agree with TRBD1. CDR3 length equals 16 residues. Germline CDR1 reads KGHSH; CDR2 reads LQKENI. Trimming cost V 2 bases and J 1 base; bases outside gene matches: 3. DNA for the CDR3: TGTGCCAGCTCACCATCCGGGACAGGGTCTGGAAACACCATATATTTT. Protein product: CASSPSGTGSGNTIYF.

The chain combines TRBV11-2 with TRBJ1-2; TRBD1 matches at 9 bases. Trimming took 4 bases from V and 8 from J; bases not matched to a gene: 8. The germline CDR1 and CDR2 sequences are SGHAT and FQNNGV. The CDR3 has 14 amino acids. The CDR3 DNA follows: TGTGCCAGCAGCTCTAATGACAGGGGGAGAGGCTACACCTTC. It codes for CASSSNDRGRGYTF.

The rearrangement uses TRBV6-4 and TRBJ2-2; TRBD1 agrees at 10 bases. Germline CDR1 is MRHNA and CDR2 is SNTAGT. CDR3 size: 14 residues. The J segment lost 6 bases and the V segment lost 2 bases, leaving 0 bases of the junction unmatched. In nucleotides, the CDR3 is TGTGCCAGCAGTGACGGACAGGGGGCCGGGGAGCTGTTTTTT. Translation: CASSDGQGAGELFF.

The chain joins TRBV5-1 to TRBJ2-7, with D unresolved. CDR3 length: 15 residues. Germline V lookup: CDR1 SGHRS, CDR2 YFSETQ. Trimming took 4 bases from V and 2 from J, leaving 16 bases between them. CDR3 amino acids: CASSRGDIITYEQYF. The CDR3, as DNA: TGCGCCAGCAGCCGTGGTGACATAATCACCTACGAGCAGTACTTC.

The genes are TRBV5-1 and TRBJ1-4; a possible D gene is TRBD1 (5 bases). The CDR3 has 14 residues. Trimming took 0 bases from V and 12 from J, leaving 15 bases between them. The germline V gene has CDR1 SGHRS and CDR2 YFSETQ. CDR3 nucleotide sequence: TGCGCCAGCAGCTTGGGCGACAGCGCTCGGGAACTGTTTTTT. Protein sequence: CASSLGDSARELFF.